This record looks at one T cell receptor (beta chain) sequence and its context. Its antigen is unknown. Base qualities are not at hand, and no much larger clone is one base apart. These data come from a study of blood T cell repertoires in COVID-19 (TCRdb year 2020). A note on the overall study: Samples covering the acute and convalescent phases of COVID-19 were provided by collaborators in the United States, Italy and Spain. The prospective study material was composed of cDNA or gDNA derived from T cells, B-cell-depleted T cells, or PBMCs. The dataset comprised deeply sampled blood TCRbeta repertoires from subjects exposed to, actively infected with, or recovered from COVID-19. The repertoires were released in a freely available public database meant as a resource for research on the immune response to SARS-CoV-2. Samples were obtained from the ongoing ImmuneRACE study (first 160 participants) and from 1,254 subjects provided by 6 global collaborators. A de-identified subject ID, COVID-19 status, age in years and sex were almost always included in the sample metadata. HLA class I and class II types, where available, came from metadata supplied by the sample provider rather than from assay-based typing. General study outcomes and caveats: The amount of clinical and demographic metadata varied by source and participant and was provided uncurated.

TCRbeta CDR3 regions were amplified from genomic DNA by means of the immunoSEQ Assay, a bias-controlled multiplex PCR. The source study handled its data this way. Within the assay, amplification of reference gene primers was used to estimate how many nucleated cells each sample contained. To quantify the absolute abundance of each unique TCRbeta CDR3 rearrangement, sequence reads were collapsed and filtered. For each sample, productive Simpson clonality was calculated as the square root of Simpson's diversity index over productive rearrangements. Held by TCRdb, this immuneACCESS table contains in-frame sequences only and omits some clones. Under half of the omission traces to an unresolved V gene where checked; the cause of the rest is unknown. V and J calls and clone size come straight from that table; D and trimming were deduced from the DNA. The sample includes 100,000 to 150,000 clones, with almost 70% observed a single time. 2% to 2.5% of the sample lies in the top ten.

From the cysteine up to the phenylalanine, the CDR3 has a length of 14 residues. Here the CDR3 DNA is all that survives: 42 bases in frame from base 1. Trimming takes 11 bases from V and 0 bases from J, and the germline ends sit 15 bases apart. The germline V gene yields SGHVS for CDR1 and FQNEAQ for CDR2. Whole blood was collected in K2EDTA tubes by collaborating institutions according to the institutions' own protocols. For TCRbeta analysis, collaborator samples were shipped as frozen whole blood, as isolated PBMCs, or as DNA extracted from either sample type. The chain was built from TRBV7-8 and TRBJ2-3, and possibly TRBD2, on 5 matching bases. The TCR originated in a woman in her 70s with acute or convalescent COVID-19. The sequenced material came from peripheral blood. Here is the DNA: TGTGCCGGCGGCAGACTAACTAGCACAGATACGCAGTATTTT. Translation gives CAGGRLTSTDTQYF.